What follows describes a single T cell receptor (beta chain). Its matching antigen is unknown. Because the CDR3 is missing its conserved closing phenylalanine or tryptophan, this is likely a read error. This record comes from a study of tumor and adjacent non-tumor tissue in lung cancer. As for the study in general: Histology: about twelve adenocarcinoma, a couple of squamous cell carcinoma, 1 small cell lung cancer. Samples averaged roughly 4 million productive TCRbeta reads each. Aged roughly 31 to 76 years, patients included 9 to 11 men and five or six women with stage I to III disease. The study, taken as a whole, reports: Top 100 clones took a larger repertoire share in normal lung.

This CDR3 region has 14 residues. Germline CDR1 SGHAT, CDR2 FQDESV (reference sequence). The template was RNA from unsorted bulk tissue. Distant lung tissue was collected more than 3 cm away from the tumor edge. TCRbeta libraries were built with three rounds of nested PCR, modified from ARM-PCR. TCRdb reprocessed the multiplex PCR reads via MiXCR and lists one record per CDR3 protein. The table shows 65,000 to 85,000 distinct CDR3 sequences, with 65% to 80% occurring only once. Input material: distant non-tumor lung tissue. The genes are TRBV11-1 and TRBJ2-2; D call uncertain. This sequence was found in a man aged 55 to 69 with non-small cell lung cancer. CDR3 bases: TGTGCCAGCAGCTATATTAGTGGCACCGGCGAGCTGTTTTAC. The encoded protein is CASSYISGTGELFY.